Below are 16 T cell receptor beta chains sequenced from a single sample in a study of vaccination and CD4 T cells after COVID-19. For these TCRs, the target antigens are not known. At the Johns Hopkins FTIC core, DNA taken from cultured CD4+ T cells was sequenced by way of the Oncomine TCR Beta short-read assay. In TCRdb, the PCR reads were re-called with MiXCR into one record per CDR3 protein. The sample consists of roughly 15,000 distinct CDR3 sequences, around two fifths of them appearing once. The treatment is: approximately 9-day PBMC culture with coronavirus spike peptide pools or control peptides (ViraFEST assay). The source material was CD4+ T cells from blood, cultured in vitro. These receptors all stem from a human donor who had recovered from COVID-19.

CDR3 sequence (DNA): TGTGCCAGCAGCTCTGTTGCGGTCGACGGGGAGCTGTTTTTT. Translating it yields CASSSVAVDGELFF. The chain is built from TRBV7-9 and TRBJ2-2; no clear D gene. This CDR3 is built from 14 residues. The germline V gene has CDR1 SEHNR and CDR2 FQNEAQ (reference sequence). V lost 4 bases to trimming and J lost 7 bases, with 13 bases between them.

The DNA of the CDR3 is TGTGCCACCACCCAGGGGAGCGCAGATACGCAGTATTTT. It specifies CATTQGSADTQYF. The V gene is TRBV24-1, the J gene TRBJ2-3; weak D call: TRBD1 (6 bases). V shed 8 bases and J shed 4 bases, with 12 bases lying between them. From germline, CDR1 is KGHDR and CDR2 SFDVKD. CDR3 length equals 13 residues.

V gene TRBV6-2 or TRBV6-3 combines with J gene TRBJ1-1, with D hard to call. Germline CDR1 is MNHEY and CDR2 is SVGEGT. The CDR3 extends over 11 amino acids. Trimming shortened V by 5 bases and J by 11 bases, and 12 bases separated the two germline ends. The CDR3: CASSGYLWAFF. Written as DNA, the CDR3 is TGTGCCAGCAGTGGATATTTATGGGCTTTCTTT.

This clonotype showed up just a few times. This CDR3 reads CASSGRDRANYGYTF. The CDR3 DNA reads as TGTGCCAGCAGTGGCCGGGACAGGGCTAACTATGGCTACACCTTC. The V and J genes are TRBV12-3 or TRBV12-4 and TRBJ1-2; 9 positions match TRBD1. The CDR3 consists of 15 residues. V trimming: 5 bases; J trimming: 0 bases; junction bases outside the gene matches: 4.

This chain links TRBV5-1 with TRBJ1-2; 7 bases line up with TRBD1. The CDR3 length is 15 residues. Per germline, CDR1 SGHRS and CDR2 YFSETQ. V was clipped by 3 bases and J by 4 bases; unmatched bases: 9. The CDR3 nucleotides are TGCGCCAGCAGCTGGGACAGTTCGCCTTCCTATGGCTACACCTTC. This codes for CASSWDSSPSYGYTF.

V gene TRBV20-1 combines with J gene TRBJ1-4, with TRBD1 as a possible D gene (5 bases). This CDR3 region has 17 residues. Trimming pared 0 bases from V and 3 bases from J, leaving 17 bases between. Germline CDR1 is DFQATT and CDR2 is SNEGSKA (reference sequence). The CDR3 protein is CSARDPTSPGANEKLFF. The CDR3 region has the DNA TGCAGTGCTAGAGATCCCACTTCCCCGGGGGCTAATGAAAAACTGTTTTTT.

The sample holds one count of this clonotype. The chain employs TRBV12-3 or TRBV12-4 and TRBJ2-1, with TRBD2 identical over 15 bases. The V and J ends lost 4 bases and 7 bases, in that order; junction bases with no gene match: 2. The CDR3 is 15 amino acids. The CDR3 region has the DNA TGTGCCAGCAGTTGGACTAGCGGGGGGGCGAATGAGCAGTTCTTC. It is translated as CASSWTSGGANEQFF.

This clonotype was counted only a few times. The chain uses TRBV18 and TRBJ1-6, with unresolved D. Trimming took off 6 bases at V and 5 bases at J, with 14 bases between the two ends. The germline V gene has CDR1 KGHSH and CDR2 LQKENI. The CDR3 covers 15 residues. CDR3 DNA: TGTGCCAGCTCCTCCGGGCAGGCTGATAATTCACCCCTCCACTTT. As protein: CASSSGQADNSPLHF.

This clonotype was counted only a few times. This chain uses TRBV27 with TRBJ1-1; D unresolved. Germline V gene lookup returns CDR1 MNHEY and CDR2 SMNVEV (reference sequence). The CDR3 consists of 14 residues. Trimming removed 4 bases from V and 1 base from J, with 10 bases in between. This CDR3 is CASSSPDGNTEAFF. The CDR3 coding sequence is TGTGCCAGCAGTTCCCCGGACGGGAACACTGAAGCTTTCTTT.

This clonotype was seen only a few times. The chain joins TRBV20-1 to TRBJ2-3; D assignment may be TRBD1 or TRBD2 (7 bases each). This CDR3 spans 13 amino acids. Germline V gene sequence: CDR1 DFQATT, CDR2 SNEGSKA (reference sequence). CDR3 region: CTSGGGHTDTQYF. CDR3 DNA sequence: TGCACGTCAGGGGGGGGCCACACAGATACGCAGTATTTT.

This chain connects TRBV7-2 to TRBJ2-3, with unresolved D. The CDR3 extends over 13 amino acids. Trimming removed 8 bases from V and 1 base from J, with 10 bases in between. The germline gives CDR1 SGHTA, CDR2 FQGNSA. The CDR3 coding sequence is TGTACCAGCTATGCTTTTCGCACAGATACGCAGTATTTT. It yields the protein CTSYAFRTDTQYF.

This clonotype is deemed medium-sized. The chain employs TRBV5-6 and TRBJ2-6; a possible D gene is TRBD1 (6 bases). This CDR3 is built from 19 residues. Germline loops: CDR1 SGHDT, CDR2 YYEEEE. The V gene lost 4 bases and the J gene lost 0 bases, with 20 bases spanning the gap. The CDR3 DNA reads TGTGCCAGCAGCCCACAGGGCCACCAAAGGATCTCTGGGGCCAACGTCCTGACTTTC. It encodes CASSPQGHQRISGANVLTF.

V and J are TRBV6-2 or TRBV6-3 and TRBJ2-7; D not resolved. The CDR3 is made up of 12 amino acids. In germline, CDR1 is MNHEY, CDR2 SVGEGT. V was shortened by 6 bases and J by 5 bases, with 11 bases between the two germline ends. Here the CDR3 reads CASSPIFHEQYF. CDR3 coding DNA: TGTGCCAGCAGCCCGATCTTCCACGAGCAGTACTTC.

DNA of the CDR3: TGTGCCAGCAGCGACCCTTTAAGACAGGGGCCTTCGAACACTGAAGCTTTCTTT. Its protein product is CASSDPLRQGPSNTEAFF. The genes are TRBV7-9 and TRBJ1-1; 8 nucleotides match TRBD1. V was clipped by 5 bases and J by 1 base; unmatched bases: 15. The CDR3 sequence is 18 residues long. Germline CDR1 and CDR2: SEHNR and FQNEAQ (reference sequence). Supplemented by reference TRBV7-9 and TRBJ1-1, the full variable domain reads DTGVSQNPRHKITKRGQNVTFRCDPISEHNRLYWYRQTLGQGPEFLTYFQNEAQLEKSRLLSDRFSAERPKGSFSTLEIQRTEQGDSAMYLCASSDPLRQGPSNTEAFFGQGTRLTVV.

The chain is built from TRBV7-2 and TRBJ2-1, with 11 bases fitting TRBD2. The CDR3 is 15 residues long. Germline loops: CDR1 SGHTA, CDR2 FQGNSA. The V segment lost 5 bases and the J segment 0 bases; nucleotides outside the gene matches: 0. The CDR3 sequence is CASSTSGSSYNEQFF. The CDR3 coding sequence is TGTGCCAGCAGCACTAGCGGGAGCTCCTACAATGAGCAGTTCTTC.

By sample fraction, this clonotype is medium-sized. This chain joins TRBV11-2 and TRBJ1-2; 8 bases agree with TRBD1. The CDR3 consists of 12 residues. J lost 4 bases, V lost 8 bases, and 3 bases had no gene match. The germline V gene encodes CDR1 SGHAT and CDR2 FQNNGV. CDR3 sequence (DNA): TGTGCCAGCGCAGGGGGCGGCTATGGCTACACCTTC. Amino acid sequence: CASAGGGYGYTF.